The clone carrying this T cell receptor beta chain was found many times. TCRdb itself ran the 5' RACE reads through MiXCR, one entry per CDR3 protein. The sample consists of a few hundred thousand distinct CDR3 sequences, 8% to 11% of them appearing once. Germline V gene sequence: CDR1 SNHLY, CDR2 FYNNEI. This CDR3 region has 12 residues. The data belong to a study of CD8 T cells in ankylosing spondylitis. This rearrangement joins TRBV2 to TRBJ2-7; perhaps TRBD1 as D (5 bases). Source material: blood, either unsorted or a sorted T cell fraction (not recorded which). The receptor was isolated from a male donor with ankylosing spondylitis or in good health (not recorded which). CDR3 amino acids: CVTSDSAYEQYF. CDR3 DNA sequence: TGTGTAACTTCCGACAGTGCCTACGAGCAGTACTTC.